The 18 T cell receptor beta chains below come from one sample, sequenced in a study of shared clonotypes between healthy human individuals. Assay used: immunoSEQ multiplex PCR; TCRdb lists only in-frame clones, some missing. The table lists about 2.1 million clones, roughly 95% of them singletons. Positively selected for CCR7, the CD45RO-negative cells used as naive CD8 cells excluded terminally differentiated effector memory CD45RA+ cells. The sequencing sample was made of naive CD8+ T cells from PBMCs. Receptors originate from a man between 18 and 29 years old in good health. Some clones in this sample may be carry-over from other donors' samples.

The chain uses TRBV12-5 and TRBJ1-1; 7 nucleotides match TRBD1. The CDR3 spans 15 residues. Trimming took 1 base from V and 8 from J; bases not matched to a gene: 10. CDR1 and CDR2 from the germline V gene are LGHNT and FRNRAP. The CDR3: CASGLGHRGRGEAFF. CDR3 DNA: TGTGCTAGTGGTTTGGGTCACAGGGGTCGAGGCGAAGCTTTCTTT.

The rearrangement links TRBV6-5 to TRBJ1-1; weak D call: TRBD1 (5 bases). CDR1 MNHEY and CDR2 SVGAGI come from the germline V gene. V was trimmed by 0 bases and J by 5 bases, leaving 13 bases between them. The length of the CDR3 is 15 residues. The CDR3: CASSYSGTPGTEAFF. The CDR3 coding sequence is TGTGCCAGCAGTTACTCTGGGACTCCTGGAACTGAAGCTTTCTTT.

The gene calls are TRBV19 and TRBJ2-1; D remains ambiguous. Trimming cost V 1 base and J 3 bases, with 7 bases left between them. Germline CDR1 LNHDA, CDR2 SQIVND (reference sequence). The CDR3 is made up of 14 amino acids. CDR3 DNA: TGTGCCAGTAGTATAGGGGCGGTCTACAATGAGCAGTTCTTC. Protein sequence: CASSIGAVYNEQFF.

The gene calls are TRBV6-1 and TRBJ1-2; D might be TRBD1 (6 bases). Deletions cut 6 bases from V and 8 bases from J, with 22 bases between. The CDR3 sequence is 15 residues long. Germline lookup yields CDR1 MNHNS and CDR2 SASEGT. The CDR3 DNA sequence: TGTGCCAGCAGCTTCGACCCCGGGACACCCGAAGGCTACACCTTC. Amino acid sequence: CASSFDPGTPEGYTF.

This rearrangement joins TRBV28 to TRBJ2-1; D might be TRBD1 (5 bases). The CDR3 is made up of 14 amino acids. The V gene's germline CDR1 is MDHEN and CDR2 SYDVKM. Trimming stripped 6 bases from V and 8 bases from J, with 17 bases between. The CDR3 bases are TGTGCCAGCAGGGCTTACAGGCGGTCAGATGAGCAGTTCTTC. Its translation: CASRAYRRSDEQFF.

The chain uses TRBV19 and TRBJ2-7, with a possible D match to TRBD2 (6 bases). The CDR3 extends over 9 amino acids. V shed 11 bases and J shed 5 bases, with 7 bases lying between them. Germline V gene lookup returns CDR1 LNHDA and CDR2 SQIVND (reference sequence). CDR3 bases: TGTGCCGCGGGACACGAGCAGTACTTC. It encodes CAAGHEQYF.

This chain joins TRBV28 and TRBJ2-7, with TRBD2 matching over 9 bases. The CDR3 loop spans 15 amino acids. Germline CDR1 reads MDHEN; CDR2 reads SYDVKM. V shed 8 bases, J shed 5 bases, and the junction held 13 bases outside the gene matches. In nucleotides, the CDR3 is TGTGCCAGCTCCCCGGATAGGACTAGCGTCCACGAGCAGTACTTC. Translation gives CASSPDRTSVHEQYF.

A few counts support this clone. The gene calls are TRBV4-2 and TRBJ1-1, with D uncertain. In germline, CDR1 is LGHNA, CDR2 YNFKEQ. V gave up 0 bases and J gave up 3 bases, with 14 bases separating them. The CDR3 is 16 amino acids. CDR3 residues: CASSQDDGVGDTEAFF. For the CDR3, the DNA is TGTGCCAGCAGCCAAGATGACGGAGTTGGTGACACTGAAGCTTTCTTT.

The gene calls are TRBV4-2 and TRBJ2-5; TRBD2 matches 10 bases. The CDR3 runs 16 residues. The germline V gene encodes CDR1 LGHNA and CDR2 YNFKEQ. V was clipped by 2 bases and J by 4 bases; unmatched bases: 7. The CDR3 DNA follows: TGTGCCAGCAGCCAAACCGTGACTAGCGGGTTAGAGACCCAGTACTTC. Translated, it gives CASSQTVTSGLETQYF.

CDR3 coding DNA: TGTGCCAGCAGTTACTCGGGGGGCGGGTACACTGAAGCTTTCTTT. It codes for CASSYSGGGYTEAFF. J is TRBJ1-1 and V is TRBV6-5; the D gene is possibly TRBD1 (6 bases). Germline CDR1 and CDR2: MNHEY and SVGAGI. The CDR3 sequence is 15 residues long. Trimming pared 0 bases from V and 3 bases from J, leaving 11 bases between.

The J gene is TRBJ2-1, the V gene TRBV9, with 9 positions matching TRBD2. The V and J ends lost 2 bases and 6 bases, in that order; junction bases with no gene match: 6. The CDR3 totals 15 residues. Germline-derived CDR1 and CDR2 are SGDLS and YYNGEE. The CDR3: CASSVSGSSGNEQFF. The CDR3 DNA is TGTGCCAGCAGCGTTAGCGGGAGTTCCGGCAATGAGCAGTTCTTC. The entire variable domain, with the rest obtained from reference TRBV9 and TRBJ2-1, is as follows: DSGVTQTPKHLITATGQRVTLRCSPRSGDLSVYWYQQSLDQGLQFLIQYYNGEERAKGNILERFSAQQFPDLHSELNLSSLELGDSALYFCASSVSGSSGNEQFFGPGTRLTVL.

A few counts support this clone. The CDR3 loop reads CASSQVDSSNQPQHF. Here the CDR3 DNA reads TGCGCCAGCAGCCAGGTTGACAGTAGCAATCAGCCCCAGCATTTT. The chain is built from TRBV4-1 and TRBJ1-5, with a weak D call TRBD1 (5 bases). Germline loops: CDR1 MGHRA, CDR2 YSYEKL. The V end was cut by 3 bases, the J end by 0 bases, with 9 bases between. The CDR3 has 15 amino acids.

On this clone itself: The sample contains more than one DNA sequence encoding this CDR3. CDR3 DNA sequence: TGTGCCAGCAGCTCCCGACTAGCGGGCGGCACCGGGGAGCTGTTTTTT. Translation: CASSSRLAGGTGELFF. The chain joins TRBV7-9 to TRBJ2-2, with 10 bases aligning to TRBD2. Trimming took 4 bases from V and 4 from J; bases not matched to a gene: 6. Germline V lookup: CDR1 SEHNR, CDR2 FQNEAQ (reference sequence). The CDR3 consists of 16 residues.

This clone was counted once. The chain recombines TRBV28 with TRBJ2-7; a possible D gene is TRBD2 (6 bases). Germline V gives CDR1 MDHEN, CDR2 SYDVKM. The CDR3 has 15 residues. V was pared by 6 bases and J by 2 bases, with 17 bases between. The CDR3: CASRRTASGAYEQYF. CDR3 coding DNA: TGTGCCAGCAGACGGACGGCTTCGGGAGCCTACGAGCAGTACTTC.

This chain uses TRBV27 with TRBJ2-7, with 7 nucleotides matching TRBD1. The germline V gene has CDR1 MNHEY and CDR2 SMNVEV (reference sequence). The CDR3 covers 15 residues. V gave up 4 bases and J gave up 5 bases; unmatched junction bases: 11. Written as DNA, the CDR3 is TGTGCCAGCAGTTCCTTCCCGACAGGGTTGAACGAGCAGTACTTC. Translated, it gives CASSSFPTGLNEQYF.

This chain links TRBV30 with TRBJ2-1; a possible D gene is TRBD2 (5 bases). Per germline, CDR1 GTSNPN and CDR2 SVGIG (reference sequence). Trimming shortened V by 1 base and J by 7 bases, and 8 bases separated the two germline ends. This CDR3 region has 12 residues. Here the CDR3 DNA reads TGTGCCTGGAGTGATAGGACTAATGAGCAGTTCTTC. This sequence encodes CAWSDRTNEQFF.

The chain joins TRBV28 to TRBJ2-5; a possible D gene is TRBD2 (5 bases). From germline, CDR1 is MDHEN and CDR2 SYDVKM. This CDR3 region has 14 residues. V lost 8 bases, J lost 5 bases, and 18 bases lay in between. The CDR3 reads CASDAFREAETQYF. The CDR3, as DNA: TGTGCCAGCGACGCCTTCCGGGAAGCGGAGACCCAGTACTTC.

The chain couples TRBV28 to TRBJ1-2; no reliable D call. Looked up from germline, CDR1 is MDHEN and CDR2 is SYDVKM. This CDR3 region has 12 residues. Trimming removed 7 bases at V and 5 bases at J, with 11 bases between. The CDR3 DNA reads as TGTGCCAGCACGAGTCGGGGTTATGGCTACACCTTC. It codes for CASTSRGYGYTF.